This record concerns one TCR beta chain sequence. Some clones are missing from TCRdb's copy, which holds only in-frame ones; the method was immunoSEQ multiplex PCR. The sample lists 1,500,000 or so clones, roughly 96% occurring once. The data were taken from a study of shared clonotypes between healthy human individuals. The CDR3 has 16 amino acids. Germline V gene lookup returns CDR1 MNHEY and CDR2 SMNVEV (reference sequence). After removal of 2 bases from V and 4 bases from J, the junction contained 5 bases not matched to a gene. The source is a man aged 25-45 years in good health. The rearrangement uses TRBV27 and TRBJ2-2, with 9 bases matching TRBD2. The source material was naive CD4+ T cells sorted from blood. Subset denoted: CD45RA+ positively selected. CDR3 amino acids: CASSLMSGRFTGELFF. CDR3 in DNA: TGTGCCAGCAGTTTAATGAGCGGGAGGTTCACCGGGGAGCTGTTTTTT.